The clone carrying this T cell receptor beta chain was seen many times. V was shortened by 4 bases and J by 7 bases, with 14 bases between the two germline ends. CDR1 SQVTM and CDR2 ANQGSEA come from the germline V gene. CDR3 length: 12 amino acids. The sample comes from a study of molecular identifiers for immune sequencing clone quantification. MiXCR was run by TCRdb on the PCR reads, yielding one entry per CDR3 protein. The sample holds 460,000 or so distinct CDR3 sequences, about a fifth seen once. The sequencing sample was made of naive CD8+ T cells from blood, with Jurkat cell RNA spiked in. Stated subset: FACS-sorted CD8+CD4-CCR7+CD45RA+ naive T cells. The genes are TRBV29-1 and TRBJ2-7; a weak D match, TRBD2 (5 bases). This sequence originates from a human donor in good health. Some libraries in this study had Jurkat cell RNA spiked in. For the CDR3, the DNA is TGCAGCGTTGCGGGCGGACGCGGGGAGCAGTACTTC. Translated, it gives CSVAGGRGEQYF.